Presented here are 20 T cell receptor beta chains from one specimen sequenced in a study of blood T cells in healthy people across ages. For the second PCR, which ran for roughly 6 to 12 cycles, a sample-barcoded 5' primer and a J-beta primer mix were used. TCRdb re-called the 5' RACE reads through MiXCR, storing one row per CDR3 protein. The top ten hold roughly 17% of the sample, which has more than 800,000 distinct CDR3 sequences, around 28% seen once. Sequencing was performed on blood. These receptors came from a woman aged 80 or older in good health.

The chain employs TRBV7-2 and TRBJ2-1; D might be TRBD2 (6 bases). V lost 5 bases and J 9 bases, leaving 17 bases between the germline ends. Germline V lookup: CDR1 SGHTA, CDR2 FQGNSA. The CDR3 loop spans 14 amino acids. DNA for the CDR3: TGTGCCAGCAGCCGAGAGTCTAGCGTCGGTGAGCAGTTCTTC. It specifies CASSRESSVGEQFF.

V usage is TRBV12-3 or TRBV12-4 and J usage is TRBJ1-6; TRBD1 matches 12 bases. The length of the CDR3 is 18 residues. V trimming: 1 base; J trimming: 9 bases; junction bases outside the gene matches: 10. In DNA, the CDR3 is TGTGCCAGCAGTTTAGGGGTGGGGACAGGGGGCTTGGGTTCACCCCTCCACTTT. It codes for CASSLGVGTGGLGSPLHF.

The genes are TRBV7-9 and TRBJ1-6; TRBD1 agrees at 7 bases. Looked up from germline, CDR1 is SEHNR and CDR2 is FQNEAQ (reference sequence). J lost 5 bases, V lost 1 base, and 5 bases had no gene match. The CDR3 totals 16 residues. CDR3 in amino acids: CASSLGSGQNNSPLHF. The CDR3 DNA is TGTGCCAGCAGCTTAGGCTCGGGACAGAATAATTCACCCCTCCACTTT.

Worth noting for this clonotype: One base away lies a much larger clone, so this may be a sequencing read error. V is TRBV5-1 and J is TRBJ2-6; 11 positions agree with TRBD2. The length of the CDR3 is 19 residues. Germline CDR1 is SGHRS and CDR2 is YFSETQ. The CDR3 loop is CASSLSLAGDLSGANVPTF. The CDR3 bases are TGCGCCAGCAGCCTATCACTAGCGGGGGACCTCTCTGGGGCCAACGTCCCGACTTTC. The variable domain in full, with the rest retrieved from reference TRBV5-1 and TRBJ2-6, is KAGVTQTPRYLIKTRGQQVTLSCSPISGHRSVSWYQQTPGQGLQFLFEYFSETQRNKGNFPGRFSGRQFSNSRSEMNVSTLELGDSALYLCASSLSLAGDLSGANVPTFGAGSRLTVL.

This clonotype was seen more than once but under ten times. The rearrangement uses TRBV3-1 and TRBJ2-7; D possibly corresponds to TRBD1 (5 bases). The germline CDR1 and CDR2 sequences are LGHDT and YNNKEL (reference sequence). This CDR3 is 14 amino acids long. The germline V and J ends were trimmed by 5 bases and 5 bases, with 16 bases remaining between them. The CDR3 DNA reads TGTGCCAGCAGCGCTATTGCAGGGCGCCACGAGCAGTACTTC. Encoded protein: CASSAIAGRHEQYF.

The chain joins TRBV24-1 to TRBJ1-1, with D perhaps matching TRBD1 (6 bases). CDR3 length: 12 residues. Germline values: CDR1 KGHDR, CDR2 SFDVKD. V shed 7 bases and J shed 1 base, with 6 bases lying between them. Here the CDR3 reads CATRGQNTEAFF. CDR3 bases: TGTGCCACCAGGGGACAGAACACTGAAGCTTTCTTT.

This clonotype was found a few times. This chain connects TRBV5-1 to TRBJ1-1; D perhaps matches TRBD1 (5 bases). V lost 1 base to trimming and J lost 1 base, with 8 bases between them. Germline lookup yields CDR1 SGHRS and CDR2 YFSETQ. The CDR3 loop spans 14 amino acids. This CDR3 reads CASSLSGTNTEAFF. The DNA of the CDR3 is TGCGCCAGCAGCTTGAGTGGGACGAACACTGAAGCTTTCTTT.

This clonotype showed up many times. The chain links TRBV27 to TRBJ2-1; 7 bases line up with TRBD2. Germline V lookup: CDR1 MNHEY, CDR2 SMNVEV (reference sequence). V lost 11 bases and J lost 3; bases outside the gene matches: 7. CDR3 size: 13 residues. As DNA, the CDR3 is TGTGCCGTTCGGGGGGACCACTACAATGAGCAGTTCTTC. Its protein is CAVRGDHYNEQFF.

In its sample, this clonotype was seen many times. The CDR3 loop is CASSHQLQDSPLHF. CDR3 bases: TGCGCCAGCAGCCACCAACTACAGGATTCACCCCTCCACTTT. This chain connects TRBV4-1 to TRBJ1-6, with a weak D call TRBD1 (5 bases). The V and J ends lost 3 bases and 8 bases respectively, with 11 bases between them. CDR1 is MGHRA and CDR2 is YSYEKL in the germline V gene. This CDR3 is built from 14 residues.

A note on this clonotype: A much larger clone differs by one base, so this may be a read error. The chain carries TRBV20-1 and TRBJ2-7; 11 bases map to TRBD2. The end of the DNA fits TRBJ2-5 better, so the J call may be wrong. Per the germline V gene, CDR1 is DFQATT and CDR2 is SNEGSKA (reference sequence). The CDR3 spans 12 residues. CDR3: CRATSGGETQYF. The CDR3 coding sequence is TGCAGGGCAACTAGCGGGGGCGAGACCCAGTACTTC.

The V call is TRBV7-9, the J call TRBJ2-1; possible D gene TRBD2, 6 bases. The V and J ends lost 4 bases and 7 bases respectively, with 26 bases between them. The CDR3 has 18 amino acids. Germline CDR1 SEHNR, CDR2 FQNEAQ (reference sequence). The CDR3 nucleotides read TGTGCCAGCAGCTACAAAAAAATGGGACGGGGACTTATGAATGAGCAGTTCTTC. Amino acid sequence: CASSYKKMGRGLMNEQFF.

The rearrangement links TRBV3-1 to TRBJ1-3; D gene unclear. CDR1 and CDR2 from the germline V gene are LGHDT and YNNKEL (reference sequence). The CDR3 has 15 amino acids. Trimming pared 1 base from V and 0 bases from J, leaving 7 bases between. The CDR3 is CASSQVQISGNTIYF. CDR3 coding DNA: TGTGCCAGCAGCCAAGTGCAGATCTCTGGAAACACCATATATTTT.

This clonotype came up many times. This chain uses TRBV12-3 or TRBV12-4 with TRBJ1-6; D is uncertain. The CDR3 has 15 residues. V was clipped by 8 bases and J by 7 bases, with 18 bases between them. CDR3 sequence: CASVASSGPNSPLHF. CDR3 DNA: TGTGCCAGCGTTGCCTCATCCGGACCCAATTCACCCCTCCACTTT.

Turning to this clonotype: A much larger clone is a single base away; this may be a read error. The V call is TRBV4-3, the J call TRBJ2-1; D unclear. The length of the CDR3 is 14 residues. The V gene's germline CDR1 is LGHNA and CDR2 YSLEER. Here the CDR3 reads CASSQEQPYNEQVF. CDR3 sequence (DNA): TGCGCCAGCAGCCAAGAACAGCCATACAATGAGCAGGTCTTC.

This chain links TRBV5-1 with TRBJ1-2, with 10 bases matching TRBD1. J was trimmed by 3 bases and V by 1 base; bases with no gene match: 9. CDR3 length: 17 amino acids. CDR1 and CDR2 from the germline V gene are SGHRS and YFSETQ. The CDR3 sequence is CASSLTPRTGGDYGYTF. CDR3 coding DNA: TGCGCCAGCAGCTTGACCCCGAGGACAGGGGGGGACTATGGCTACACCTTC.

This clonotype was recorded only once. The CDR3 DNA sequence: TGTGCCGGCGGCCTAGGGGAGACCCAGTACTTC. Encoded protein: CAGGLGETQYF. J is TRBJ2-7 and V is TRBV7-9; D uncertain. The J call may be mistaken, given a closer DNA end match to TRBJ2-5. The CDR3 runs to 11 residues. From germline, CDR1 is SEHNR and CDR2 FQNEAQ (reference sequence).

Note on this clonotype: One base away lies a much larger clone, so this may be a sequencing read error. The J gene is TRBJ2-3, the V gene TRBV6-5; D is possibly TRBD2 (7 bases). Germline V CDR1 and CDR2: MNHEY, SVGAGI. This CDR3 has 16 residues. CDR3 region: CASSYTGRGRTDAQYF. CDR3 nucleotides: TGTGCCAGCAGTTACACTGGGCGGGGGCGCACAGATGCGCAGTATTTT.

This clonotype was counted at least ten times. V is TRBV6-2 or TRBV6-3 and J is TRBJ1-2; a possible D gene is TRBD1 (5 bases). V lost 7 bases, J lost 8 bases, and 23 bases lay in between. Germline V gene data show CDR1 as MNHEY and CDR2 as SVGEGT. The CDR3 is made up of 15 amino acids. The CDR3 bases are TGTGCCAGCACTCGACAGCAAGAACCGGGGGTAGGCTACACCTTC. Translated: CASTRQQEPGVGYTF.

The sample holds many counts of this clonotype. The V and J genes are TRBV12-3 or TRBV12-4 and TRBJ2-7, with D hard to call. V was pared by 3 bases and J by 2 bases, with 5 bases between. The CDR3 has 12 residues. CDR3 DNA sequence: TGTGCCAGCAGTTTTTCTACCTACGAGCAGTACTTC. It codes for CASSFSTYEQYF.

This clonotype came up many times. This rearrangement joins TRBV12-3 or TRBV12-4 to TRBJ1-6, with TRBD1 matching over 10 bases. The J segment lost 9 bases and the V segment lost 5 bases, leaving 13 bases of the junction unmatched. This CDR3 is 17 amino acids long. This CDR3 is CASSRTRDRGYGSPLHF. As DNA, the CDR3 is TGTGCCAGCAGTCGAACCCGGGACAGGGGTTATGGTTCACCCCTCCACTTT.